This T cell receptor (beta chain) was obtained from a study of cytomegalovirus exposure and HLA in healthy donors. The PCR had 60 Vbeta and 13 Jbeta primers. The repertoire was sequenced with immunoSEQ multiplex PCR; TCRdb's copy has only in-frame clones and lacks some. This repertoire shows about 240,000 clones, roughly 80% found once; its top ten account for 5% to 6.5%. There are a few counts of this clone. The antigen is not known. The junction departs from germline at one end; a sequencing error may be responsible. General observations from the study: Later on, an analysis tied roughly 17,000 TCR beta sequences to HLA alleles at 0.05 false discovery rate. The majority of TCR sequences were rare, yet some public TCRs appeared in many donors. The study had only CMV serostatus as immune exposure information.

CDR1 and CDR2 (germline): SEHNR, FQNEAQ (reference sequence). The length of the CDR3 is 11 residues. Sequenced input: PBMCs. The source of this sequence is a woman aged 40 to 55 in good health and CMV-seropositive. The gene calls are TRBV7-9 and TRBJ1-1; D call uncertain. The CDR3 nucleotides are TGTTCCAGCAGCTTAGGAGGTGAAGCTTTCTTT. Translation: CSSSLGGEAFF.